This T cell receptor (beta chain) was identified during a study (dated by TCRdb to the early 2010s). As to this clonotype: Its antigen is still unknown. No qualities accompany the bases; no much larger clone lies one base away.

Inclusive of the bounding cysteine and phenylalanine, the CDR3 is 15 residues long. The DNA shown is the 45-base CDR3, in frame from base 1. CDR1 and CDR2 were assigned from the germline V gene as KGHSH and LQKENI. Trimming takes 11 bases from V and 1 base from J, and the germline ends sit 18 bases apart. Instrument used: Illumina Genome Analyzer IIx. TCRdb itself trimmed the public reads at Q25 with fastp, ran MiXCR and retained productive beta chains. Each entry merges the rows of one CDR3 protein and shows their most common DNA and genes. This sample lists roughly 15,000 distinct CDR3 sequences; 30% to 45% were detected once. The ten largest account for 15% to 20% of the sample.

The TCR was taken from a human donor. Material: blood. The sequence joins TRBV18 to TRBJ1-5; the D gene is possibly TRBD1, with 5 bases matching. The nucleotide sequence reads TGTGCCCACTCCCCCGGTGGGGACAGCAATCAGCCCCAGCATTTT. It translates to CAHSPGGDSNQPQHF.